One and the same sample provided the 18 T cell receptor beta chains below, sequenced in a study of T cell responses to AZD1222 COVID-19 vaccine. Assay used: immunoSEQ multiplex PCR; TCRdb lists only in-frame clones, some missing. The repertoire holds approximately 100,000 clones, with approximately 88% as singletons. The sample consisted of peripheral blood, taken on day 0 of AZD1222 vaccination. These receptors were collected from an adult in good health.

The CDR3 sequence: CASSYDAVPYEQYF. The CDR3 nucleotides are TGTGCCAGCAGTTATGATGCAGTACCCTACGAGCAGTACTTC. The chain has TRBV6-2 or TRBV6-3 and TRBJ2-7; D uncertain. Looked up from germline, CDR1 is MNHEY and CDR2 is SVGEGT. This CDR3 is built from 14 residues. V lost 3 bases, J lost 2 bases, and 11 bases lay in between.

The CDR3 here is CASSEDLGYSYEQYF. DNA of the CDR3: TGCGCCAGCAGTGAGGATCTAGGGTACTCCTACGAGCAGTACTTC. The chain employs TRBV10-2 and TRBJ2-7, with D unclear. This CDR3 spans 15 amino acids. CDR1 WSHSY and CDR2 SAAADI come from the germline V gene. The V and J ends lost 2 bases and 0 bases respectively, with 11 bases between them.

The CDR3: CASSQDLLGRETQYF. The CDR3 nucleotides are TGCGCCAGCAGCCAAGATCTCCTAGGAAGGGAGACCCAGTACTTC. The rearrangement joins TRBV4-1 to TRBJ2-5; D is unclear. V was trimmed by 0 bases and J by 5 bases, leaving 13 bases between them. The CDR3 runs to 15 residues. Germline-derived CDR1 and CDR2 are MGHRA and YSYEKL.

The chain is built from TRBV10-3 and TRBJ2-7; 8 nucleotides align to TRBD2. With V trimmed by 3 bases and J by 4 bases, 2 bases remained unmatched. The germline V gene has CDR1 ENHRY and CDR2 SYGVKD. The CDR3 is 13 residues long. The CDR3 DNA follows: TGTGCCATCAGTGACGGGAGGGAATACGAGCAGTACTTC. Amino acids: CAISDGREYEQYF.

In this sample, this clone turned up a few times. The chain carries TRBV19 and TRBJ1-5, with TRBD1 as a possible D gene (5 bases). CDR1 is LNHDA, CDR2 SQIVND, per germline (reference sequence). Trimming shortened V by 5 bases and J by 1 base, and 18 bases separated the two germline ends. The CDR3 is made up of 17 amino acids. The CDR3 sequence: CASSPRRGGRSNQPQHF. The CDR3 bases are TGTGCCAGTAGTCCCCGCCGGGGGGGAAGGAGCAATCAGCCCCAGCATTTT.

V gene TRBV7-2 combines with J gene TRBJ2-7, with D possibly matching TRBD2 (7 bases). The V end was cut by 2 bases, the J end by 3 bases, with 14 bases between. The CDR3 spans 15 residues. Germline CDR1 is SGHTA and CDR2 is FQGNSA. CDR3: CASSLKGGPDYEQYF. In DNA, the CDR3 is TGTGCCAGCAGCTTAAAGGGGGGGCCAGACTACGAGCAGTACTTC.

The gene calls are TRBV12-3 or TRBV12-4 and TRBJ2-2; D unresolved. The V gene lost 3 bases and the J gene lost 6 bases, with 8 bases spanning the gap. The CDR3 spans 13 residues. The CDR3 loop is CASSLVSSGELFF. DNA for the CDR3: TGTGCCAGCAGTTTGGTGTCCTCCGGGGAGCTGTTTTTT.

The chain combines TRBV11-2 with TRBJ2-7; a possible D gene is TRBD2 (6 bases). The germline gives CDR1 SGHAT, CDR2 FQNNGV. The CDR3 length is 13 residues. Trimming stripped 5 bases from V and 6 bases from J, with 14 bases between. CDR3: CASSPGRGREQYF. The CDR3 DNA reads TGTGCCAGCAGCCCCGGGCGGGGCCGCGAGCAGTACTTC.

The rearrangement uses TRBV11-3 and TRBJ1-1; 9 nucleotides agree with TRBD1. The length of the CDR3 is 15 residues. V lost 5 bases and J lost 4; bases outside the gene matches: 8. The V gene's germline CDR1 is SGHNT and CDR2 YENEEA. The CDR3 spells CASSKGQGKGTEAFF. The CDR3 nucleotides read TGTGCCAGCAGCAAAGGACAGGGGAAGGGCACTGAAGCTTTCTTT.

The chain is built from TRBV7-9 and TRBJ2-7; D gene uncertain. The V and J ends lost 2 bases and 0 bases respectively, with 11 bases between them. The germline V gene has CDR1 SEHNR and CDR2 FQNEAQ (reference sequence). The CDR3 sequence is 15 residues long. The CDR3 nucleotides are TGTGCCAGCAGCTTAATCGAAACTAACTCCTACGAGCAGTACTTC. Its translation: CASSLIETNSYEQYF.

The table lists this clone with a count of one. The chain recombines TRBV18 with TRBJ1-1, with unresolved D. The CDR3 runs to 14 residues. Per germline, CDR1 KGHSH and CDR2 LQKENI. V was shortened by 1 base and J by 3 bases, with 9 bases between the two germline ends. CDR3 in DNA: TGTGCCAGCTCACCACTTTACGAGGACACTGAAGCTTTCTTT. It specifies CASSPLYEDTEAFF.

The chain joins TRBV4-1 to TRBJ2-1; 10 bases fit TRBD2. The V and J ends lost 2 bases and 4 bases, in that order; junction bases with no gene match: 5. The CDR3 is 16 residues long. In germline, CDR1 is MGHRA, CDR2 YSYEKL. Here the CDR3 reads CASSQYLAGVYNEQFF. The CDR3 DNA follows: TGCGCCAGCAGCCAATATCTAGCGGGAGTTTACAATGAGCAGTTCTTC.

CDR3 amino acids: CASSSYNPTTPYEQYF. Written as DNA, the CDR3 is TGTGCCAGCAGTTCATATAATCCGACGACACCCTACGAGCAGTACTTC. The genes are TRBV28 and TRBJ2-7; D remains unclear. V was clipped by 4 bases and J by 2 bases, with 18 bases between them. The germline CDR1 and CDR2 sequences are MDHEN and SYDVKM. This CDR3 is built from 16 residues.

The chain combines TRBV19 with TRBJ1-5; D is ambiguous. Germline CDR1 and CDR2: LNHDA and SQIVND (reference sequence). The CDR3 has 12 amino acids. Trimming removed 2 bases from V and 6 bases from J, with 5 bases in between. The CDR3 DNA is TGTGCCAGTAGTATAAAGGGTCAGCCCCAGCATTTT. Protein sequence: CASSIKGQPQHF.

The chain joins TRBV5-5 to TRBJ2-2; TRBD1 matches at 8 bases. V shed 0 bases and J 4 bases; nucleotides not matched to a gene: 8. This CDR3 region has 17 residues. Germline V lookup: CDR1 SGHKS, CDR2 YYEKEE (reference sequence). The DNA of the CDR3 is TGTGCCAGCAGCTTGGCCTGGACAGGGACTCCCACCGGGGAGCTGTTTTTT. Protein sequence: CASSLAWTGTPTGELFF. Looking up the rest from reference TRBV5-5 and TRBJ2-2 gives the full variable domain: DAGVTQSPTHLIKTRGQQVTLRCSPISGHKSVSWYQQVLGQGPQFIFQYYEKEERGRGNFPDRFSARQFPNYSSELNVNALLLGDSALYLCASSLAWTGTPTGELFFGEGSRLTVL.

The rearrangement uses TRBV28 and TRBJ2-1; the match to TRBD2 covers 9 bases. The CDR3 sequence is 17 residues long. V was pared by 4 bases and J by 5 bases, with 12 bases of the junction left unmatched. Germline V gene lookup returns CDR1 MDHEN and CDR2 SYDVKM. The DNA for the CDR3 is TGTGCCAGCAGTTCAGTTGGCCCTAGCGGGGCTAACAATGAGCAGTTCTTC. This encodes CASSSVGPSGANNEQFF.

The CDR3: CASSLGGFYEQYF. CDR3 DNA sequence: TGTGCCAGCAGCTTAGGCGGTTTCTACGAGCAGTACTTC. The V call is TRBV7-9, the J call TRBJ2-7; no clear D gene. This CDR3 comprises 13 residues. Germline loops: CDR1 SEHNR, CDR2 FQNEAQ (reference sequence). Trimming took 1 base from V and 3 from J, leaving 7 bases between them.

The chain couples TRBV29-1 to TRBJ1-2; the match to TRBD1 covers 10 bases. CDR1 and CDR2 (germline): SQVTM, ANQGSEA. Unmatched junction bases numbered 6, after V lost 6 bases and J lost 8 bases. This CDR3 is built from 12 residues. The CDR3 loop reads CSVGGQGQGYTF. The CDR3 DNA follows: TGCAGCGTGGGGGGACAGGGGCAGGGCTACACCTTC.